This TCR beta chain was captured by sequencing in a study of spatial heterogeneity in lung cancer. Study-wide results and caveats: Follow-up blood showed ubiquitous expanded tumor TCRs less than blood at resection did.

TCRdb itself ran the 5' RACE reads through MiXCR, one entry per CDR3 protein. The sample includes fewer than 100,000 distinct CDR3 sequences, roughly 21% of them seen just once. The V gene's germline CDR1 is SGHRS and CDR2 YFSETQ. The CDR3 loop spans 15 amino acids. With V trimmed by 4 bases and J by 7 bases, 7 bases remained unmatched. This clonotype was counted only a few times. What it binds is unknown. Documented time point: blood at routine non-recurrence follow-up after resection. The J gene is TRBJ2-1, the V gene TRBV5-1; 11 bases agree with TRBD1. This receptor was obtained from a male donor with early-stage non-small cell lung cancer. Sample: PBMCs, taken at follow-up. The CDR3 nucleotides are TGCGCCAGCAGCCACGGACAGGGGGCGGGGAATGAGCAGTTCTTC. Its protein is CASSHGQGAGNEQFF.